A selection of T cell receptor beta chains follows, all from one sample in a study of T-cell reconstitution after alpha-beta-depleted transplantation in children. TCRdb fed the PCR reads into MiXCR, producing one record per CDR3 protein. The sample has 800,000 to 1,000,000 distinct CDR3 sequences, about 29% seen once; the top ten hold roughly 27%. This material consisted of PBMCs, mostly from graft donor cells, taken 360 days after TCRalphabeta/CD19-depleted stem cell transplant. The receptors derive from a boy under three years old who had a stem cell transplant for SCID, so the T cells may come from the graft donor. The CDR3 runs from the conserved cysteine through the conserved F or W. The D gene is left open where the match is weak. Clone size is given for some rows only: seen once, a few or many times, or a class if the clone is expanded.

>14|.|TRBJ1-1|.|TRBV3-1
CASRATGVNTEAFF
TGTGCCAGCAGGGCGACTGGGGTGAACACTGAAGCTTTCTTT
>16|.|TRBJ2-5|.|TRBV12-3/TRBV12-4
CASSPGQGRWQETQYF
TGTGCCAGCTCCCCGGGGCAGGGTAGATGGCAGGAGACCCAGTACTTC
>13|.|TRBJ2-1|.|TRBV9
CASSVGNSNEQFF
TGTGCCAGCAGCGTAGGGAACTCCAATGAGCAGTTCTTC
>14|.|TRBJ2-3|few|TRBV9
CASSVGVGTDTQYF
TGTGCCAGCAGCGTAGGTGTAGGCACAGATACGCAGTATTTT
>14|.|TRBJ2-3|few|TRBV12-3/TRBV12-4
CASTTGGHTDTQYF
TGTGCCAGCACCACGGGGGGCCACACAGATACGCAGTATTTT
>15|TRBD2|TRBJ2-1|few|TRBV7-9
CASKPPGLASSEQFF
TGTGCCAGCAAGCCCCCGGGACTAGCCAGTAGTGAGCAGTTCTTC
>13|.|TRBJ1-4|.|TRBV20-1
CSVPSEFNEKLFF
TGCAGTGTCCCTAGTGAATTTAATGAAAAACTGTTTTTT
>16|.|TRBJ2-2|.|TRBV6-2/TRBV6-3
CASRTGGGTNTGELFF
TGTGCCAGCAGGACGGGTGGGGGAACGAACACCGGGGAGCTGTTTTTT
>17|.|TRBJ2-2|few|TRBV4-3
CASSQVPRGRQTGELFF
TGCGCCAGCAGCCAAGTTCCCCGGGGGAGACAGACCGGGGAGCTGTTTTTT
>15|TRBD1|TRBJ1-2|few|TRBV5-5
CASSWGHRGVYGYTF
TGTGCCAGCAGCTGGGGACACAGGGGCGTCTATGGCTACACCTTC
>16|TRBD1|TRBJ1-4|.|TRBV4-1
CASSQEPPGGYEKLFF
TGCGCCAGCAGCCAAGAACCCCCAGGGGGTTATGAAAAACTGTTTTTT